The clone carrying this TCR beta chain came up a few times. The antigen is not known. The assay was immunoSEQ multiplex PCR, and TCRdb's table has in-frame clones only and misses some. The table lists around 77,000 clones, roughly nine tenths of them singletons, with 0.94% in the top ten. These data come from a study of OX40 agonist ivuxolimab in advanced cancers. Study overall: Partial responses were seen in three patients, one with hepatocellular carcinoma and two with cutaneous melanoma.

Broader study findings: At doses 0.1 to 3.0 mg/kg, CD4+ and CD8+ clones expanded. Some of the lowest clonal expansion was seen in partial responders at 0.1-3.0 mg/kg. Compared with CD4+, CD8+ T cells on average had more expanded clones.

Sequenced material: CD4+ or CD8+ T cells sorted from blood, taken in a trial of the OX40 agonist ivuxolimab. The TCR sequence derives from an adult with an advanced solid tumor such as melanoma, head and neck, liver or kidney cancer.

CDR3 bases: TGTGCCAGCAGTGACTCAACAGGGGGTTCTGGCTACACCTTC. It encodes CASSDSTGGSGYTF. The chain carries TRBV6-4 and TRBJ1-2; 8 bases map to TRBD1. This CDR3 is built from 14 residues. CDR1 is MRHNA and CDR2 is SNTAGT in the germline V gene. After removal of 0 bases from V and 7 bases from J, the junction contained 4 bases not matched to a gene.